This T cell receptor beta chain was obtained from a study of cytomegalovirus exposure and HLA in healthy donors. Study-wide results and caveats: Reportedly, TCR beta sequences accurately predicted HLA-A and HLA-B alleles in most subjects. In a later analysis, V- and J-gene trimming of beta chains associated with a DCLRE1C missense variant, replicated independently.

The PCR employed 60 Vbeta primers together with 13 Jbeta primers. Profiled with immunoSEQ multiplex PCR; TCRdb holds only in-frame clones, not every one. Among 150,000 to 250,000 clones listed, around 76% were seen once. This CDR3 region has 13 residues. Germline CDR1 is MDHEN and CDR2 is SYDVKM. This clone was observed a handful of times. Antigen unknown. The junction differs from germline at one of its ends, possibly a read error. The TCR was taken from a young man in good health and CMV-seronegative. This rearrangement joins TRBV28 to TRBJ2-7; no definite D call. The sequencing input was PBMCs. In DNA form, the CDR3 reads TGTGCCAGCAGTTTGTTTACAGCCGTACAAACCGACTTC. Translating gives CASSLFTAVQTDF.